The rows below give T cell receptor beta chains drawn from one sample of a study of cytomegalovirus exposure and HLA in healthy donors. Measured with immunoSEQ multiplex PCR; TCRdb has only the in-frame clones, and not every one. The sample lists approximately 130,000 clones, about 69% occurring once. What was sequenced was PBMCs. Source of these receptors: a man under 40 in good health and CMV-seronegative. Both conserved end residues are part of each CDR3. The D gene is left open where the match is weak. Rows may omit the clone size; those that give it use once, few, many or a size class.

NA	NA	TRBJ1-4	TRBV25-1	CASSERTPEKLFF	TGTGCCAGCAGTGAACGGACACCTGAAAAACTGTTTTTT
TRBD1	NA	TRBJ1-1	TRBV5-4	CASSFGRGPEAFF	TGTGCCAGCAGCTTCGGCAGGGGGCCTGAAGCTTTCTTT
NA	NA	TRBJ2-7	TRBV28	CASSAYEQYF	TGTGCCAGCTCGGCCTACGAGCAGTACTTC
NA	NA	TRBJ2-5	TRBV6-5	CASSPGVLGQETQYF	TGTGCCAGCAGCCCCGGGGTCTTGGGCCAAGAGACCCAGTACTTC
NA	NA	TRBJ1-5	TRBV10-3	CAISESWGQRRNQPQHF	TGTGCCATCAGTGAGTCGTGGGGGCAACGGCGGAATCAGCCCCAGCATTTT
TRBD1	NA	TRBJ2-6	TRBV7-8	CASSYWTGPSGANVLTF	TGTGCCAGCAGCTACTGGACAGGGCCCTCTGGGGCCAACGTCCTGACTTTC
NA	once	TRBJ2-5	TRBV7-9	CASSLVVADTQYF	TGTGCCAGCAGCTTAGTGGTGGCTGATACCCAGTACTTC
TRBD2	NA	TRBJ2-1	TRBV7-6	CASSSAALPSGRVNEQFF	TGTGCCAGCAGCTCCGCGGCCCTTCCTAGCGGGAGGGTTAATGAGCAGTTCTTC
NA	NA	TRBJ2-2	TRBV28	CASTGSNTGELFF	TGTGCCAGCACCGGGTCGAACACCGGGGAGCTGTTTTTT
TRBD2	NA	TRBJ2-1	TRBV9	CASSARLAGVYNEQFF	TGTGCCAGCAGCGCAAGACTAGCGGGAGTATACAATGAGCAGTTCTTC
NA	once	TRBJ1-1	TRBV7-9	CASGPGRRDTEAFF	TGTGCCAGCGGACCCGGGAGACGAGACACTGAAGCTTTCTTT
TRBD1	NA	TRBJ2-2	TRBV5-1	CASSRIDRATTGELFF	TGCGCCAGCAGCCGCATCGACAGGGCCACGACCGGGGAGCTGTTTTTT
TRBD1	few	TRBJ2-7	TRBV6-1	CASSEAYRTGCSF	TGTGCCAGCAGTGAAGCCTACCGGACAGGCTGTAGCTTC
NA	NA	TRBJ1-4	TRBV28	CASSPLDSLNEKLFF	TGTGCCAGCAGTCCCTTGGACAGCCTAAATGAAAAACTGTTTTTT
NA	NA	TRBJ2-7	TRBV4-3	CASSQGRVGYEQYF	TGCGCCAGCAGCCAAGGCAGGGTGGGATACGAGCAGTACTTC
NA	NA	TRBJ2-2	TRBV14	CASSRDWGSNTGELFF	TGTGCCAGCAGCCGAGATTGGGGCAGTAACACCGGGGAGCTGTTTTTT
NA	few	TRBJ2-7	TRBV2	CASSEALGAPYEQYF	TGTGCCAGCAGTGAAGCGTTAGGGGCCCCCTACGAGCAGTACTTC
TRBD1	once	TRBJ1-1	TRBV28	CASSQGGQGRTEAFF	TGTGCCAGCAGCCAGGGGGGACAGGGTAGGACTGAAGCTTTCTTT
NA	large	TRBJ2-3	TRBV4-2	CASSQDAGTLPPHTDTQYF	TGTGCCAGCAGCCAAGATGCCGGGACTTTGCCCCCCCACACAGATACGCAGTATTTT
NA	NA	TRBJ2-3	TRBV28	CASSILAYYTQYF	TGTGCCAGCAGTATCCTAGCGTACTATACGCAGTATTTT
TRBD1	NA	TRBJ1-2	TRBV7-9	CASSLAPPGGAGYTF	TGTGCCAGCAGCTTAGCGCCGCCAGGGGGCGCTGGCTACACCTTC
NA	NA	TRBJ2-2	TRBV7-8	CASSLYQGLNTGELFF	TGTGCCAGCAGCTTATATCAGGGATTAAACACCGGGGAGCTGTTTTTT
TRBD2	NA	TRBJ2-7	TRBV27	CASSRSSGAYEQYF	TGTGCCAGCAGCCGATCTAGCGGGGCTTACGAGCAGTACTTC
TRBD1	NA	TRBJ2-7	TRBV27	CASQSRGRTGSLYEQYF	TGTGCCAGCCAATCTAGGGGAAGGACAGGGAGTCTCTACGAGCAGTACTTC
TRBD1	NA	TRBJ2-7	TRBV5-1	CASRSTYRDRIYEQYF	TGCGCCAGCAGATCAACTTACCGGGACAGGATCTACGAGCAGTACTTC
TRBD1	NA	TRBJ2-5	TRBV7-7	CASSASGTGRQETQYF	TGTGCTAGCAGCGCCTCCGGGACAGGGCGACAAGAGACCCAGTACTTC
TRBD2	NA	TRBJ2-3	TRBV6-4	CASSPAGDTQYF	TGTGCCAGCAGTCCAGCGGGGGATACGCAGTATTTT
NA	NA	TRBJ2-1	TRBV6-5	CASSQDYGSTPQFF	TGTGCCAGCAGCCAAGACTATGGGAGCACCCCGCAGTTCTTC
NA	few	TRBJ1-3	TRBV7-9	CASSRERGREGNTIYF	TGTGCCAGCAGCCGGGAGAGGGGTCGGGAAGGAAACACCATATATTTT
TRBD2	NA	TRBJ2-7	TRBV4-3	CASSQREGGGEQYF	TGCGCCAGCAGCCAACGAGAGGGCGGGGGGGAGCAGTACTTC
NA	NA	TRBJ2-1	TRBV15	CATSRVMGVWGNEQFF	TGTGCCACCAGCAGAGTAATGGGAGTTTGGGGCAATGAGCAGTTCTTC
NA	few	TRBJ2-3	TRBV9	CASSRGAPDTQYF	TGTGCCAGCAGCCGGGGGGCGCCAGATACGCAGTATTTT
TRBD1	NA	TRBJ1-5	TRBV7-2	CASSQNRGDQPQHF	TGTGCCAGCAGCCAAAACAGGGGAGATCAGCCCCAGCATTTT
NA	NA	TRBJ2-5	TRBV4-2	CASSQDLASRETQYF	TGTGCCAGCAGCCAAGACCTAGCATCACGGGAGACCCAGTACTTC
NA	once	TRBJ2-5	TRBV4-3	CASSQEIAAETQYF	TGCGCCAGCAGCCAAGAAATAGCAGCAGAGACCCAGTACTTC
NA	NA	TRBJ2-1	TRBV11-2	CASSLDTYNEQFF	TGTGCCAGCAGCTTAGACACTTACAATGAGCAGTTCTTC
NA	NA	TRBJ2-2	TRBV28	CASSSRGSTGELFF	TGTGCCAGCAGTTCCAGGGGTTCCACCGGGGAGCTGTTTTTT
NA	NA	TRBJ2-1	TRBV4-2	CASSHWGGLSYNEQFF	TGTGCCAGCAGCCACTGGGGGGGCCTCTCCTACAATGAGCAGTTCTTC
NA	NA	TRBJ2-3	TRBV2	CASSGASTDTQYF	TGTGCCAGCAGTGGGGCCAGCACAGATACGCAGTATTTT
TRBD2	NA	TRBJ2-3	TRBV7-3	CASSSGLAGGRTDTQYF	TGTGCCAGCAGCTCAGGACTAGCGGGAGGGCGTACAGATACGCAGTATTTT
TRBD1	NA	TRBJ2-2	TRBV2	CASSEQGAGELFF	TGTGCCAGCAGTGAACAGGGGGCCGGGGAGCTGTTTTTT
TRBD2	once	TRBJ2-7	TRBV7-8	CASSPGTSATYEQYF	TGTGCCAGCAGCCCGGGGACTAGCGCTACCTACGAGCAGTACTTC
TRBD1	NA	TRBJ2-7	TRBV11-3	CASGPGTGQEQYF	TGTGCCAGCGGACCCGGGACAGGGCAAGAGCAGTACTTC
TRBD1	NA	TRBJ2-7	TRBV27	CASRDGQGPYEQYF	TGTGCCAGCAGAGATGGACAGGGACCCTACGAGCAGTACTTC
NA	NA	TRBJ2-1	TRBV5-6	CASSFLVISYNEQFF	TGTGCCAGCAGCTTCCTAGTCATATCCTACAATGAGCAGTTCTTC
NA	NA	TRBJ1-1	TRBV19	CASSMEVVTEAFF	TGTGCCAGTAGTATGGAGGTGGTGACTGAAGCTTTCTTT
NA	NA	TRBJ2-2	TRBV7-3	CASSLMGQGSTGELFF	TGTGCCAGCAGTCTAATGGGGCAGGGAAGCACCGGGGAGCTGTTTTTT
TRBD1	NA	TRBJ1-6	TRBV18	CASSPRGLESSPLHF	TGTGCCAGCTCACCAAGGGGGCTGGAAAGTTCACCCCTCCACTTT
TRBD2	NA	TRBJ2-1	TRBV19	CASSTTSGRSSYNEQFF	TGTGCCAGTAGTACTACTAGCGGACGCAGCTCCTACAATGAGCAGTTCTTC
NA	NA	TRBJ1-2	TRBV28	CASSSPETGPYGYTF	TGTGCCAGCAGTTCCCCCGAGACAGGACCCTATGGCTACACCTTC
TRBD1	few	TRBJ1-2	TRBV10-3	CAISEQGNGYTF	TGTGCCATCAGTGAACAGGGGAATGGCTACACCTTC
TRBD1	NA	TRBJ2-7	TRBV6-5	CASSRTGGGYEQYF	TGTGCCAGCAGCCGGACAGGGGGCGGCTACGAGCAGTACTTC
NA	NA	TRBJ1-5	TRBV7-2	CASSLAGRTLNQPQHF	TGTGCCAGCAGCTTAGCGGGGCGGACACTGAATCAGCCCCAGCATTTT
NA	NA	TRBJ2-7	TRBV5-1	CASSLGLHYEQYF	TGCGCCAGCAGCTTGGGACTGCACTACGAGCAGTACTTC
NA	NA	TRBJ2-7	TRBV15	CATSRDRERAYEQYF	TGTGCCACCAGCAGAGATCGCGAGAGGGCATACGAGCAGTACTTC
NA	NA	TRBJ2-3	TRBV27	CASSYDSSDTQYF	TGTGCCAGCAGTTACGACAGTTCGGATACGCAGTATTTT
NA	NA	TRBJ1-1	TRBV27	CASRRGGSMNTEAFF	TGTGCCAGCAGACGGGGTGGAAGCATGAACACTGAAGCTTTCTTT
NA	NA	TRBJ2-6	TRBV9	CASSGTPTNSGANVLTF	TGTGCCAGCAGCGGGACACCTACAAATTCTGGGGCCAACGTCCTGACTTTC